Ten or more counts support the clone carrying this T cell receptor (beta chain). The antigen is unknown. The sample belongs to a study of beta chain features in type 1 diabetes. Study in general: Patient and healthy donor groups were alike in age, gender and cell yields.

In germline, CDR1 is SEHNR, CDR2 FQNEAQ (reference sequence). V was cut by 10 bases and J by 0 bases, with 10 bases left in between. This CDR3 has 14 residues. Since all of the isolated RNA was reverse transcribed, expressed TCRB transcripts were what got sequenced. Clones were read by immunoSEQ multiplex PCR, and TCRdb kept only the in-frame ones, dropping some. This table holds about 740,000 clones, 13% found once. Sorting based on CD45RO/CCR7/CD25/CD127/CD95/CD27 separated CD4+ naive, central memory, regulatory and stem cell-like memory cells. General observations from the study: Sequencing the cDNA could make cells with high TCR expression show up more than they should. Type 1 diabetes patients had moderately but significantly shorter TCRB CDR3s in all four CD4+ subsets.

This chain connects TRBV7-9 to TRBJ2-6, with D possibly TRBD2 on 6 matching bases. Sequenced: naive CD4+ T cells from blood. The receptor comes from a man aged 18 to 30 with type 1 diabetes. The chain's CDR3 is CATSGDSGANVLTF. The CDR3 coding sequence is TGTGCCACTTCGGGGGACTCTGGGGCCAACGTCCTGACTTTC.